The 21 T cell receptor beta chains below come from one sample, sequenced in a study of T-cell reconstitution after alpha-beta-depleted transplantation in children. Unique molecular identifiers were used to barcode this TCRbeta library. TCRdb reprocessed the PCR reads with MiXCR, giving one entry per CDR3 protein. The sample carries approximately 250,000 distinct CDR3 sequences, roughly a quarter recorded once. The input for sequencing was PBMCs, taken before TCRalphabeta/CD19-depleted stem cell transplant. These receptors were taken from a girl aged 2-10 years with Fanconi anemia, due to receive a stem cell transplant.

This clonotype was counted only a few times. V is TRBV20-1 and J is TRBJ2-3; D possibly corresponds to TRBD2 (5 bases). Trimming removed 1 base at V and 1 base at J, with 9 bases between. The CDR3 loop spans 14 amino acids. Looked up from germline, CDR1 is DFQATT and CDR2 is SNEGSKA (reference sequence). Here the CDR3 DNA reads TGCAGTGCTAGAGGGAGTAGCGGCACAGATACGCAGTATTTT. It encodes CSARGSSGTDTQYF.

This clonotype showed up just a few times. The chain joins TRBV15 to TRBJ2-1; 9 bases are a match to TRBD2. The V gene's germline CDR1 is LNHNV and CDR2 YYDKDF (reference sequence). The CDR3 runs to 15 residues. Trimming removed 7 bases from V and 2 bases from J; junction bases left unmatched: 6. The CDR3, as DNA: TGTGCCACCACTGAGACTAGCGGAGCCTACAATGAGCAGTTCTTC. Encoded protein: CATTETSGAYNEQFF. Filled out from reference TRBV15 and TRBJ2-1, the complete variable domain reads DAMVIQNPRYQVTQFGKPVTLSCSQTLNHNVMYWYQQKSSQAPKLLFHYYDKDFNNEADTPDNFQSRRPNTSFCFLDIRSPGLGDTAMYLCATTETSGAYNEQFFGPGTRLTVL.

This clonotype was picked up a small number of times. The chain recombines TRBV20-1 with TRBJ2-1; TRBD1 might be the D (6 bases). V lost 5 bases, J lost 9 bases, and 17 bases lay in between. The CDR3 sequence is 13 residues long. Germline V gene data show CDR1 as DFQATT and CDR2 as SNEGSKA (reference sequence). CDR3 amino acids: CSAWTASSGEQFF. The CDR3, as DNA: TGCAGTGCTTGGACAGCCTCGAGTGGTGAGCAGTTCTTC.

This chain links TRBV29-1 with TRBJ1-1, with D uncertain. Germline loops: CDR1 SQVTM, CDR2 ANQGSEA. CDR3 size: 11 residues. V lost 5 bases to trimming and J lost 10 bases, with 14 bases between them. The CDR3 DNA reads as TGCAGCGTTCTAGACGTGACTATAGCTTTCTTT. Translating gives CSVLDVTIAFF.

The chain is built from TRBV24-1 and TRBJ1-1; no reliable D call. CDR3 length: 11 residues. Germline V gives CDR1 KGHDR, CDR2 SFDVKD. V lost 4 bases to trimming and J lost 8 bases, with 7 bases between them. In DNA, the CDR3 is TGTGCCACCAGTGAGGGGAAGGAAGCTTTCTTT. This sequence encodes CATSEGKEAFF.

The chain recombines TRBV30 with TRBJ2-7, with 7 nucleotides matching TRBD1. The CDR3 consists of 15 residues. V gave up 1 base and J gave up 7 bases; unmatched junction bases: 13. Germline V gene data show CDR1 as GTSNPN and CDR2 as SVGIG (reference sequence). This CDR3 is CAWSGFETGTREQYF. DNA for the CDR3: TGTGCCTGGAGTGGGTTCGAGACAGGGACGCGGGAGCAGTACTTC. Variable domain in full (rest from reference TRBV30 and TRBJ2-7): SQTIHQWPATLVQPVGSPLSLECTVEGTSNPNLYWYRQAAGRGLQLLFYSVGIGQISSEVPQNLSASRPQDRQFILSSKKLLLSDSGFYLCAWSGFETGTREQYFGPGTRLTVT.

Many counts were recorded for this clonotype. The CDR3 here is CSVEGRINEKLFF. CDR3 DNA sequence: TGCAGTGTAGAGGGCCGGATCAATGAAAAACTGTTTTTT. The gene calls are TRBV20-1 and TRBJ1-4; D remains unclear. V was cut by 7 bases and J by 5 bases, with 14 bases left in between. CDR3 length: 13 residues. Germline CDR1 DFQATT, CDR2 SNEGSKA (reference sequence).

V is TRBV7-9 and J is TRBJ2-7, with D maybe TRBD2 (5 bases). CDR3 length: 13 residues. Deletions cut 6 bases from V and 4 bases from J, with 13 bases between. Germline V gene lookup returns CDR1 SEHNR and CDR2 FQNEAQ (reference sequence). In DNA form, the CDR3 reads TGTGCCAGCAGTCAGAGCGGTCCTTACGAGCAGTACTTC. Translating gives CASSQSGPYEQYF.

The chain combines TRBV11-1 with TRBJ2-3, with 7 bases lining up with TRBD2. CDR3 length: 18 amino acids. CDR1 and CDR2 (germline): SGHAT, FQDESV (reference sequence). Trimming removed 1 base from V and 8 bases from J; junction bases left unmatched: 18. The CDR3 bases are TGTGCCAGCAGCTTAGGGCGGGAGTCACGGGATCTACGCGGTACGCAGTATTTT. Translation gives CASSLGRESRDLRGTQYF.

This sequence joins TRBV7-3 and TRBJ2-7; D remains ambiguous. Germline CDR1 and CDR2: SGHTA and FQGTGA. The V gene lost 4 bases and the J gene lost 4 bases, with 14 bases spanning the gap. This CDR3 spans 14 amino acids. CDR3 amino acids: CASSSTGGIYEQYF. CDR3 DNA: TGTGCCAGCAGCTCCACGGGCGGAATTTACGAGCAGTACTTC.

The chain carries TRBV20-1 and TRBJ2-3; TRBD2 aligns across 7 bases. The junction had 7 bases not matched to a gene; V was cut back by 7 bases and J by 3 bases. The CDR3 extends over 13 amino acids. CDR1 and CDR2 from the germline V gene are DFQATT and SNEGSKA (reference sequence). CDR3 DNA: TGCAGTGAGGCGGGGGTCAGTACAGATACGCAGTATTTT. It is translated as CSEAGVSTDTQYF.

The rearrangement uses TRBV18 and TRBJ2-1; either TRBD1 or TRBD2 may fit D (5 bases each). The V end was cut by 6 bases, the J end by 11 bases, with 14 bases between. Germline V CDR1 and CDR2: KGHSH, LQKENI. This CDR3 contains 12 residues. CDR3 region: CASSPGTLKQFF. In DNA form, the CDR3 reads TGTGCCAGCTCGCCCGGGACGCTGAAGCAGTTCTTC.

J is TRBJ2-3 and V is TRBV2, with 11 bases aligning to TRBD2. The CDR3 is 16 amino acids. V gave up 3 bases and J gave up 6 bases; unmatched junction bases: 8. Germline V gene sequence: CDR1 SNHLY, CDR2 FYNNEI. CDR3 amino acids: CASSDSGGAIMDTQYF. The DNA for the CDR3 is TGTGCCAGCAGTGATAGCGGGGGGGCTATTATGGATACGCAGTATTTT.

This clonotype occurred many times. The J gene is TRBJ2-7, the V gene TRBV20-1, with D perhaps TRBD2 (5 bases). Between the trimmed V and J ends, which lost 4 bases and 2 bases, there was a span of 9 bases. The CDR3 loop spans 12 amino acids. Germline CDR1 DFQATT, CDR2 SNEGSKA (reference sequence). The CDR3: CSAMPGTYEQYF. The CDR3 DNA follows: TGCAGTGCTATGCCCGGGACCTACGAGCAGTACTTC.

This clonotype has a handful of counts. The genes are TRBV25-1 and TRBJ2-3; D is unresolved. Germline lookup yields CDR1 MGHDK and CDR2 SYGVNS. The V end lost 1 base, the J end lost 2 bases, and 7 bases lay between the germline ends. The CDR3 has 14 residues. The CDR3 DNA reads TGTGCCAGCAGTGAATTTAGTCCCACAGATACGCAGTATTTT. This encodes CASSEFSPTDTQYF. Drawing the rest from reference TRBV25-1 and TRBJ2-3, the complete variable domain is EADIYQTPRYLVIGTGKKITLECSQTMGHDKMYWYQQDPGMELHLIHYSYGVNSTEKGDLSSESTVSRIRTEHFPLTLESARPSHTSQYLCASSEFSPTDTQYFGPGTRLTVL.

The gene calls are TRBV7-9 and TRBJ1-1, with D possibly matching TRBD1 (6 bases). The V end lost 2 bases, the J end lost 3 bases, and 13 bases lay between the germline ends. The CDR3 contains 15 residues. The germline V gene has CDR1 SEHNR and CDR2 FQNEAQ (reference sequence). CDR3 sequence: CASSLRGADDTEAFF. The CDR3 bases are TGTGCCAGCAGCTTAAGGGGGGCGGACGACACTGAAGCTTTCTTT.

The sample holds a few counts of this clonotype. CDR3 in amino acids: CATWGQGRVAGELFF. DNA for the CDR3: TGTGCCACCTGGGGACAGGGGAGAGTCGCCGGGGAGCTGTTTTTT. The chain uses TRBV15 and TRBJ2-2; TRBD1 aligns across 10 bases. The germline gives CDR1 LNHNV, CDR2 YYDKDF (reference sequence). Losses at the gene ends were 8 bases for V and 6 bases for J; bases not matched to a gene: 9. The CDR3 is made up of 15 amino acids.

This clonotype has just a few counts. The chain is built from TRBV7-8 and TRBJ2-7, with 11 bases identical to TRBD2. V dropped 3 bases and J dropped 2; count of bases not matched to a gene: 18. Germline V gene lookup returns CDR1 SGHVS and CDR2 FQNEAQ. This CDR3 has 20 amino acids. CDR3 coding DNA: TGTGCCAGCAGCTTGTTAGCTACTTTCGGTACTAGCGGGAGAACCTACGAGCAGTACTTC. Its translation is CASSLLATFGTSGRTYEQYF.

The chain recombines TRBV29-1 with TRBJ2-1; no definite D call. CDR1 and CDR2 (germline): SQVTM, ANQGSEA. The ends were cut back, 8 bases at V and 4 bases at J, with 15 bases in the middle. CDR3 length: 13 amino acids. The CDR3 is CSYGLTHYNEQFF. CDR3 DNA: TGCAGCTATGGGTTGACTCATTACAATGAGCAGTTCTTC.

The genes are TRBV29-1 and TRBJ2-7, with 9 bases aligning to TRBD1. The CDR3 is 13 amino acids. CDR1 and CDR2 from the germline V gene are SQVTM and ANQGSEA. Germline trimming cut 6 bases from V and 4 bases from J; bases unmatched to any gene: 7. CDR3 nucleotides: TGCAGCGTGGGGGGACAGGGCGTTTACGAGCAGTACTTC. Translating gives CSVGGQGVYEQYF.

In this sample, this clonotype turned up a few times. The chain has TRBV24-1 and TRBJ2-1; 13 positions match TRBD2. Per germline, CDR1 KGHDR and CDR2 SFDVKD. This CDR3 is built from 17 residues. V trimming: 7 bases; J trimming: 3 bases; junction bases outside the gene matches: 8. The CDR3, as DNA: TGTGCCACCAGCGCGCCCGGGACTAGCGGGGTCTACAATGAGCAGTTCTTC. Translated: CATSAPGTSGVYNEQFF.